Below, 14 T cell receptor beta chains from the same sample are listed, as sequenced in a study of blood T cell repertoires in COVID-19. Using immunoSEQ multiplex PCR, the repertoire was profiled, and TCRdb retains in-frame clones only, with some absent. The sample has some 66,000 clones; less than 85% are singletons. The sequencing sample was made of peripheral blood. The receptors stem from a man aged 55 to 70 with acute or convalescent COVID-19.

The chain links TRBV7-8 to TRBJ2-1; 11 nucleotides align to TRBD2. V was clipped by 5 bases and J by 1 base; unmatched bases: 13. The CDR3 length is 19 residues. Per germline, CDR1 SGHVS and CDR2 FQNEAQ. Here the CDR3 reads CASSISSASGGSSYNEQFF. The CDR3, as DNA: TGTGCCAGCAGCATTAGCAGTGCTAGCGGGGGGTCTTCCTACAATGAGCAGTTCTTC.

The chain joins TRBV5-1 to TRBJ1-4, with 8 bases aligning to TRBD1. CDR3 length: 16 residues. In germline, CDR1 is SGHRS, CDR2 YFSETQ. V trimming: 3 bases; J trimming: 7 bases; junction bases outside the gene matches: 11. The CDR3 DNA follows: TGCGCCAGCAGCTCCACCTCCAGGGGGCGAGGTGAAAAACTGTTTTTT. Translation gives CASSSTSRGRGEKLFF.

The J gene is TRBJ2-3, the V gene TRBV29-1; 11 bases line up with TRBD2. The CDR3 is 14 amino acids. Germline V lookup: CDR1 SQVTM, CDR2 ANQGSEA. V lost 4 bases to trimming and J lost 4 bases; unmatched junction nucleotides: 4. CDR3: CSVVLAGGPDTQYF. In DNA, the CDR3 is TGCAGCGTTGTCCTAGCGGGGGGACCAGATACGCAGTATTTT.

The rearrangement links TRBV19 to TRBJ1-1; D is possibly TRBD1 (5 bases). Per germline, CDR1 LNHDA and CDR2 SQIVND (reference sequence). The CDR3 has 11 residues. V lost 11 bases, J lost 1 base, and 8 bases lay in between. CDR3 sequence (DNA): TGTGCCTCTCAGGGGAACACTGAAGCTTTCTTT. The encoded protein is CASQGNTEAFF. The complete variable domain, with remaining parts taken from reference TRBV19 and TRBJ1-1, reads DGGITQSPKYLFRKEGQNVTLSCEQNLNHDAMYWYRQDPGQGLRLIYYSQIVNDFQKGDIAEGYSVSREKKESFPLTVTSAQKNPTAFYLCASQGNTEAFFGQGTRLTVV.

J is TRBJ1-2 and V is TRBV29-1; D gene ambiguous. V lost 7 bases, J lost 7 bases, and 16 bases lay in between. The CDR3 is made up of 12 amino acids. Germline V gene lookup returns CDR1 SQVTM and CDR2 ANQGSEA. The CDR3 DNA follows: TGCAGCGCCAAGGAGACGGGTGGTGGCTACACCTTC. Protein sequence: CSAKETGGGYTF.

The chain joins TRBV7-9 to TRBJ2-5; 7 nucleotides match TRBD1. CDR1 SEHNR and CDR2 FQNEAQ come from the germline V gene (reference sequence). The length of the CDR3 is 14 residues. Trimming took 5 bases from V and 5 from J; bases not matched to a gene: 8. This CDR3 reads CASSAYRGGETQYF. The CDR3 coding sequence is TGTGCCAGCAGCGCCTACAGGGGTGGCGAGACCCAGTACTTC.

The chain combines TRBV30 with TRBJ2-7; perhaps TRBD1 as D (6 bases). Germline CDR1 GTSNPN, CDR2 SVGIG (reference sequence). The CDR3 is 11 residues long. V dropped 3 bases and J dropped 6 bases, with 9 bases sitting between them. The CDR3 bases are TGTGCCTGGAGCGACAGGAGCGAGCAGTACTTC. It yields the protein CAWSDRSEQYF.

This clone was found once. The chain combines TRBV15 with TRBJ2-3; 12 nucleotides line up with TRBD2. CDR1 is LNHNV and CDR2 is YYDKDF in the germline V gene (reference sequence). This CDR3 has 17 amino acids. V lost 0 bases, J lost 4 bases, and 5 bases stayed unmatched. DNA of the CDR3: TGTGCCACCAGCAGAGATCGGCTAGCGGGGGGGCCAGATACGCAGTATTTT. It encodes CATSRDRLAGGPDTQYF.

The V call is TRBV7-9, the J call TRBJ1-4; D ambiguous. V was pared by 1 base and J by 0 bases, with 6 bases between. This CDR3 has 15 amino acids. Germline CDR1 and CDR2: SEHNR and FQNEAQ (reference sequence). CDR3 coding DNA: TGTGCCAGCAGCTTAGGAGATGCAACTAATGAAAAACTGTTTTTT. It yields the protein CASSLGDATNEKLFF.

The V call is TRBV7-5, the J call TRBJ2-1; whether TRBD2, the table's D call, matches the DNA was not checked. TRBV7-5 constitutes a pseudogene. The CDR3 has 15 amino acids. The CDR3, as DNA: TGTGTCAGAAGCTTAGTAGCGGGGCTCAACAATGAGCAGTTCTTC. Amino acid sequence: CVRSLVAGLNNEQFF.

The chain recombines TRBV28 with TRBJ2-1; 9 positions agree with TRBD2. This CDR3 has 11 residues. Per germline, CDR1 MDHEN and CDR2 SYDVKM. Unmatched junction bases numbered 1, after V lost 6 bases and J lost 10 bases. This CDR3 is CASRTSGEQFF. CDR3 DNA: TGTGCCAGCAGAACTAGCGGGGAGCAGTTCTTC.

The count of this clone is one. J is TRBJ2-7 and V is TRBV30; the match to TRBD2 covers 8 bases. After removal of 0 bases from V and 0 bases from J, the junction contained 10 bases not matched to a gene. Germline V gives CDR1 GTSNPN, CDR2 SVGIG (reference sequence). The CDR3 loop spans 17 amino acids. The DNA for the CDR3 is TGTGCCTGGAGTGTAATGGCTAGCGGGTTAAACTCCTACGAGCAGTACTTC. This codes for CAWSVMASGLNSYEQYF.

This chain connects TRBV10-2 to TRBJ1-3, with 8 bases matching TRBD1. The V and J ends lost 1 base and 1 base, in that order; junction bases with no gene match: 6. There are 17 residues in the CDR3. The germline CDR1 and CDR2 sequences are WSHSY and SAAADI. The CDR3 sequence: CASSELMGQASGNTIYF. The DNA of the CDR3 is TGCGCCAGCAGTGAGTTGATGGGACAGGCGTCTGGAAACACCATATATTTT.

The rearrangement links TRBV19 to TRBJ1-5, with 10 nucleotides matching TRBD1. This CDR3 is built from 18 residues. CDR1 is LNHDA, CDR2 SQIVND, per germline (reference sequence). Unmatched junction bases numbered 10, after V lost 5 bases and J lost 0 bases. DNA of the CDR3: TGTGCCAGTAGTCCACGACAGGGGGCGACGAATAGCAATCAGCCCCAGCATTTT. Translation gives CASSPRQGATNSNQPQHF.